The T cell receptor beta chain under discussion was sequenced for a study of human T cells and chemical hapten exposure. Study summary: Small volume differences among pooled libraries mainly caused per-sample TCR yield variation.

In TCRdb, the RACE reads were re-called with MiXCR into one record per CDR3 protein. The table has roughly 380,000 distinct CDR3 sequences, 4% to 6% seen once. Regarding time point: pre-sensitization, week 0. The treatment denotes: therapeutic diphenylcyclopropenone sensitization with weekly scalp DPC. This sample comprised whole blood, obtained in connection with sensitization to the hapten diphenylcyclopropenone (DPC). The receptor's source is a woman aged 50 to 65 with alopecia areata. Some clones in this sample may be carry-over from other donors' samples.

In DNA form, the CDR3 reads TGCAGCGTTGCTCACACTGAAGCTTTCTTT. It translates to CSVAHTEAFF. V usage is TRBV29-1 and J usage is TRBJ1-1; no definite D call. The CDR3 is 10 residues long. The germline CDR1 and CDR2 sequences are SQVTM and ANQGSEA. V was pared by 4 bases and J by 3 bases, with 3 bases between.